The present TCR beta chain was sequenced within a study of cytomegalovirus exposure and HLA in healthy donors. General study results and limits: Productive rates of about 90% or about 30% were seen for most TCR beta V segments in an earlier analysis. Presence/absence comparisons presumed near-even sequencing depth among donors. Researchers reported in a later analysis that common viral pathogens appeared linked to several top clusters.

This CDR3 contains 13 residues. The V and J ends lost 0 bases and 7 bases respectively, with 8 bases between them. Looked up from germline, CDR1 is SGHRS and CDR2 is YFSETQ. PCR employed 60 Vbeta and 13 Jbeta primers. Libraries were prepared by immunoSEQ multiplex PCR; TCRdb keeps only in-frame clonotypes and omits some of them. The repertoire consists of 300,000 or so clones, with almost 85% occurring once and the leading ten covering 2%. This clone occurred once. Antigen unknown. The TCR comes from a woman aged 40 to 55 in good health and CMV-seropositive. The rearrangement uses TRBV5-1 and TRBJ2-1; D uncertain. The sample consisted of PBMCs. The DNA of the CDR3 is TGCGCCAGCAGCTTGGCAGGCCAAAATGAGCAGTTCTTC. Protein: CASSLAGQNEQFF.